The source of this T cell receptor (beta chain) is a study of T cell repertoires in cytomegalovirus infection (dated by TCRdb to the late 2010s). Context from the whole study: The HLA type of each donor mattered for the analysis, because public TCR beta signatures pointed to carriage of CMV infection along with the matching HLA type. The research as a whole found: The ex vivo response was dominated by HLA-C-restricted CMV-specific TCR beta clonotypes, which also provided the single most frequent clonotype in two of eight donors. Cumulative frequency of public TCR beta family members discriminated carriers of CMV infection plus the relevant HLA type in this cohort and an independent roughly 320-donor cohort.

V loses 5 bases of germline sequence and J loses 5 bases, and the interval between the two ends is 18 bases. The CDR3 goes from the cysteine to the phenylalanine over 16 residues. The only DNA kept is the CDR3, 48 bases in frame from the first base. CDR1 and CDR2, per the germline V gene, are SGHTA and FQGNSA. This clonotype was detected many times. Which antigen it targets is not known. The sample holds no much larger clone one base away, and base qualities are not on file. TCRdb shows the sequencer as Illumina HiSeq 1500. Clones were called with MiXCR by TCRdb after fastp trimmed the public reads at Q25, and only in-frame beta chains were retained. Each entry merges the rows of one CDR3 protein and shows their most common DNA and genes. For this sample the table gives about 320,000 distinct CDR3 sequences, of which 8% to 9.5% were detected only once. Together, the top ten hold around 4% of the sample.

Sequenced material: PBMCs. The rearranged segments are TRBV7-2 and TRBJ2-2; the D gene assignment is perhaps TRBD1 or TRBD2, with each matching 5 bases. The TCR sequence derives from a human donor in good health (CMV status not recorded). Some clones in this sample may be carry-over from other donors' samples. The sequence in DNA is TGTGCCAGCAGCACAGGTCGAGGGACCGTGACCGGGGAGCTGTTTTTT. It is translated as CASSTGRGTVTGELFF.